Listed below are T cell receptor beta chains from one sample, sequenced in a study of CD8 T cells in ankylosing spondylitis. TCRdb reprocessed the 5' RACE reads with MiXCR, giving one entry per CDR3 protein. The data contain about 130,000 distinct CDR3 sequences, roughly 8.8% of them singletons. Material: blood, either unsorted or a sorted T cell fraction (not recorded which). These receptors came from a male donor with ankylosing spondylitis or in good health (not recorded which). Each CDR3 is given with its conserved first and last residue. D genes are given only for firm matches. The size field is filled for only some rows; it gives once, few, many or a size class.

j_call clone_size v_call d_call cdr3_aa cdr3_nt
TRBJ1-4 few TRBV20-1 NA CSATSGIVEKLFF TGCAGTGCAACCTCAGGGATTGTTGAAAAACTGTTTTTT
TRBJ2-3 NA TRBV6-2/TRBV6-3 NA CASRAIRAGTDTQYF TGTGCCAGCAGGGCCATTCGGGCCGGCACAGATACGCAGTATTTT
TRBJ2-4 few TRBV5-1 NA CASSRWAEGAKNIQYF TGCGCCAGCAGCCGATGGGCAGAGGGAGCCAAAAACATTCAGTACTTC
TRBJ1-5 many TRBV9 NA CASSVEAGNQPQHF TGTGCCAGCAGCGTAGAAGCGGGCAATCAGCCCCAGCATTTT
TRBJ1-6 NA TRBV27 NA CASSYRGSPLHF TGTGCCAGCAGTTATAGGGGTTCACCCCTCCACTTT
TRBJ2-4 many TRBV12-3/TRBV12-4 TRBD1 CASSSISDRAHKNIQYF TGTGCCAGCAGTTCCATATCGGACAGGGCCCACAAAAACATTCAGTACTTC
TRBJ1-2 NA TRBV18 TRBD1 CASSSTGDTNYGYTF TGTGCCAGCTCATCAACAGGGGATACTAACTATGGCTACACCTTC
TRBJ2-1 many TRBV28 NA CASFEGGSYNEQFF TGTGCCAGTTTCGAGGGGGGCTCCTACAATGAGCAGTTCTTC
TRBJ2-7 many TRBV4-3 TRBD1 CASSQDPAGQALSDEQYF TGCGCCAGCAGCCAAGATCCAGCCGGACAGGCCTTATCGGACGAGCAGTACTTC
TRBJ2-7 few TRBV6-1 TRBD2 CASRLAGDLGEQYF TGTGCCAGCCGACTAGCGGGAGATCTCGGGGAGCAGTACTTC
TRBJ2-1 many TRBV20-1 TRBD2 CSANPTSGRYNEQFF TGCAGTGCTAACCCGACTAGCGGGAGGTACAATGAGCAGTTCTTC
TRBJ2-2 NA TRBV4-2 NA CASSPQHRLAGELFF TGTGCCAGCAGCCCTCAGCATAGGTTGGCCGGGGAGCTGTTTTTT
TRBJ1-1 once TRBV18 NA CASSGLGGTNTEAFF TGTGCCAGCTCAGGGCTAGGGGGTACGAACACTGAAGCTTTCTTT
TRBJ1-2 many TRBV20-1 TRBD1 CSAMWGTGSGYTF TGCAGTGCTATGTGGGGGACAGGGAGTGGCTACACCTTC
TRBJ2-1 many TRBV29-1 NA CSVTPGQTTTNEQFF TGCAGCGTTACACCTGGACAAACGACTACAAATGAGCAGTTCTTC
TRBJ2-4 many TRBV2 NA CASRGLRGRYF TGTGCCAGCAGGGGATTAAGGGGTCGGTACTTC
TRBJ2-1 many TRBV2 TRBD2 CASRTRGGPPGYNEQFF TGTGCCAGCAGGACCCGGGGAGGGCCTCCTGGTTACAATGAGCAGTTCTTC
TRBJ2-4 many TRBV20-1 TRBD2 CSARGFSGIPSIQYF TGCAGTGCTAGGGGTTTTAGCGGGATACCTAGCATTCAGTACTTC
TRBJ2-1 few TRBV7-9 NA CASSFRQGFNEQFF TGTGCCAGCAGCTTCCGCCAAGGATTCAATGAGCAGTTCTTC
TRBJ2-1 NA TRBV19 TRBD2 CASRLAGYYNEQFF TGTGCCAGTAGACTAGCGGGATACTACAATGAGCAGTTCTTC
TRBJ2-7 many TRBV13 NA CASRGAGAKEQYF TGTGCCAGCAGGGGGGCGGGGGCGAAGGAGCAGTACTTC
TRBJ2-7 many TRBV12-3/TRBV12-4 TRBD2 CASSFQGLGEQYF TGTGCCAGCAGTTTTCAGGGACTAGGCGAGCAGTACTTC
TRBJ2-3 many TRBV3-1 TRBD1 CASSPMGTGGTDTQYF TGTGCCAGCAGCCCGATGGGGACAGGGGGCACAGATACGCAGTATTTT
TRBJ1-4 many TRBV5-1 NA CASSSIGGHNEKLFF TGCGCCAGCAGCTCCATAGGGGGGCATAATGAAAAACTGTTTTTT
TRBJ2-7 many TRBV7-2 TRBD2 CASSQRVAGLTYEQYF TGTGCCAGCAGCCAGAGAGTAGCGGGATTAACCTACGAGCAGTACTTC
TRBJ2-7 many TRBV5-5 TRBD2 CASSLLGREGEQYF TGTGCCAGCAGCTTGTTGGGGAGGGAAGGTGAGCAGTACTTC
TRBJ2-1 many TRBV12-3/TRBV12-4 NA CASSYGFSSYNEQFF TGTGCCAGCAGTTACGGGTTTAGCTCCTACAATGAGCAGTTCTTC
TRBJ2-4 many TRBV10-3 TRBD2 CAISESGGLAGKNIQYF TGTGCCATCAGTGAGTCGGGAGGGCTAGCAGGCAAAAACATTCAGTACTTC
TRBJ1-5 many TRBV7-2 TRBD1 CASSLLRGPDQPQHF TGTGCCAGCAGCCTCCTCAGGGGGCCCGATCAGCCCCAGCATTTT
TRBJ2-7 many TRBV2 NA CASSVTRTYEQYF TGTGCCAGCAGTGTAACTCGAACCTACGAGCAGTACTTC
TRBJ2-7 many TRBV7-8 TRBD2 CASSMDGRAGSYEQYF TGTGCCAGCAGCATGGACGGGAGGGCCGGATCCTACGAGCAGTACTTC
TRBJ2-6 many TRBV6-1 TRBD1 CASGQGAEGANVLTF TGTGCCAGCGGACAGGGGGCAGAAGGGGCCAACGTCCTGACTTTC
TRBJ2-7 few TRBV5-1 TRBD1 CASSLHGQGDASEQYF TGCGCCAGCAGCTTACACGGACAGGGGGATGCCTCCGAGCAGTACTTC
TRBJ1-5 few TRBV5-1 NA CASSLGGMDNQPQHF TGCGCCAGCAGCTTGGGTGGCATGGACAATCAGCCCCAGCATTTT
TRBJ2-3 many TRBV5-1 TRBD2 CASSRTSDLEADTQYF TGCGCCAGCAGCCGTACTAGCGACCTCGAGGCAGATACGCAGTATTTT
TRBJ2-2 few TRBV20-1 NA CSARLTGRKNTGELFF TGCAGTGCTAGATTAACAGGTCGGAAGAACACCGGGGAGCTGTTTTTT